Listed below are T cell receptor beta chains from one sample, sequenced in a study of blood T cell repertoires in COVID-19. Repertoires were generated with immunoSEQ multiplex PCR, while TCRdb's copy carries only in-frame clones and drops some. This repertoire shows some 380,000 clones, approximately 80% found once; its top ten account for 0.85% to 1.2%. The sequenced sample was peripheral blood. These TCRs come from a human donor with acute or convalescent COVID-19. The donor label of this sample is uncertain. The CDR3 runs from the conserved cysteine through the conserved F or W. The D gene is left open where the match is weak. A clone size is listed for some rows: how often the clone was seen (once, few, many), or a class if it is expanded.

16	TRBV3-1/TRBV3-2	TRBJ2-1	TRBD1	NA	TGTGCCAGCAGCCAAGATCCAGGGACAGGGATAAATGAGCAGTTCTTC	CASSQDPGTGINEQFF
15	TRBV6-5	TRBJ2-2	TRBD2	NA	TGTGCCAGCGAGCATAGCGGGGCTCTCACCGGGGAGCTGTTTTTT	CASEHSGALTGELFF
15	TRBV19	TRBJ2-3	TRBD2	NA	TGTGCCAGCCAGCTGGCGGGGGGTAGCACAGATACGCAGTATTTT	CASQLAGGSTDTQYF
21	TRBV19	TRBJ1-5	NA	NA	TGTGCCAGTAGTATGAGGGCGGGGAGGAGAGTGTCAACCAGTCACAATCAGCCCCAGCATTTT	CASSMRAGRRVSTSHNQPQHF
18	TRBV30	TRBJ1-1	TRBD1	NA	TGTGCCTGGACGCCCCAAGAGGGGGCAGGGGGCCGCCGGACTGAAGCTTTCTTT	CAWTPQEGAGGRRTEAFF
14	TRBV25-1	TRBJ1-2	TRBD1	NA	TGTGCCAGCAGTGCACAGGGGGCTAACTATGGCTACACCTTC	CASSAQGANYGYTF
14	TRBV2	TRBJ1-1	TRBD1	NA	TGTGCCAGCAGTGATGCAGGGGGCGTTACTGAAGCTTTCTTT	CASSDAGGVTEAFF
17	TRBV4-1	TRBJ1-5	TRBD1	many	TGCGCCAGCAGCCAAACCCTCTACAGGGGGAGCGGTCAGCCCCAGCATTTT	CASSQTLYRGSGQPQHF
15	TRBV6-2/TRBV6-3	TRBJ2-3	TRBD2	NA	TGTGCCAGCAGTTATAGCGGGAGATTTACATATACGCAGTATTTT	CASSYSGRFTYTQYF
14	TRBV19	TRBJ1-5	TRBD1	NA	TGTGCCAGTAGAAACGACAGGGGGAATCAGCCCCAGCATTTT	CASRNDRGNQPQHF